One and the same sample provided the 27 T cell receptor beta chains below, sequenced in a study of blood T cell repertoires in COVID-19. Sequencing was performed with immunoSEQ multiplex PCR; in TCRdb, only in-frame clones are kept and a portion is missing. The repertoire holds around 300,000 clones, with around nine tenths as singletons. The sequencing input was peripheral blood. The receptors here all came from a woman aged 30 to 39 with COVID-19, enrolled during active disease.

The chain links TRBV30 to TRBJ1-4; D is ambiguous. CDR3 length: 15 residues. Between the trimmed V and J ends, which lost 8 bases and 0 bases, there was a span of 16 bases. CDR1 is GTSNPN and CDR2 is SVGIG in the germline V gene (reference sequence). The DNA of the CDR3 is TGTGCCGGAGAGGCAGGACTTGCAACTAATGAAAAACTGTTTTTT. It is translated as CAGEAGLATNEKLFF.

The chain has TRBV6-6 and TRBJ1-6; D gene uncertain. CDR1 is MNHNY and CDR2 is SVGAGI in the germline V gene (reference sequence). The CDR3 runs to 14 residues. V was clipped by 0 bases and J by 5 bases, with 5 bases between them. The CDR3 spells CASSYSSDNSPLHF. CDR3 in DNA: TGTGCCAGCAGTTACTCGTCTGATAATTCACCCCTCCACTTT.

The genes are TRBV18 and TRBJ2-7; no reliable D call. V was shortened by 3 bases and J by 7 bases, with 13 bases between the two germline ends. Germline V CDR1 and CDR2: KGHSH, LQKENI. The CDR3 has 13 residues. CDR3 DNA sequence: TGTGCCAGCTCACCGCCTACTGAGAATGAGCAGTACTTC. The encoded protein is CASSPPTENEQYF.

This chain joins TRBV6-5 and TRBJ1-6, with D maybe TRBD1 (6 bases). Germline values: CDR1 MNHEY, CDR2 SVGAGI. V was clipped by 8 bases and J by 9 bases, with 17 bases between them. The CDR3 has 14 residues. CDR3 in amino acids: CASRGGYYGSPLHF. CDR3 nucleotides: TGTGCCAGCCGCGGGGGCTATTACGGTTCACCCCTCCACTTT.

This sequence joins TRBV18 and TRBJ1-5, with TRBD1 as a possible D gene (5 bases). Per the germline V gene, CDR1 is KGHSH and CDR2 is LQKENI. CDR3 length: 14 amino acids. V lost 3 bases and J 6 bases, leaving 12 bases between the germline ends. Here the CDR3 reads CASSPSGGFQPQHF. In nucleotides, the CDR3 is TGTGCCAGCTCACCCAGCGGGGGATTTCAGCCCCAGCATTTT.

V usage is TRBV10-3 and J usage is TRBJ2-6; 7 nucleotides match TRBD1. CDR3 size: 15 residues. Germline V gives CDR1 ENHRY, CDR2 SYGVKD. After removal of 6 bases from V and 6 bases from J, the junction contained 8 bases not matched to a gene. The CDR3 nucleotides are TGTGCCATCAGCGAAGGGACAGCAACGGCCAACGTCCTGACTTTC. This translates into CAISEGTATANVLTF.

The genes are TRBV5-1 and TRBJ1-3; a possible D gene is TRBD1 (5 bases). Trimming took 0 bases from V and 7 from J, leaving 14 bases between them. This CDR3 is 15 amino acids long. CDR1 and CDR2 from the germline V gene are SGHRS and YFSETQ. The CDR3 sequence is CASSLGQPGVNTIYF. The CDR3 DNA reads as TGCGCCAGCAGCTTGGGACAGCCAGGTGTGAACACCATATATTTT.

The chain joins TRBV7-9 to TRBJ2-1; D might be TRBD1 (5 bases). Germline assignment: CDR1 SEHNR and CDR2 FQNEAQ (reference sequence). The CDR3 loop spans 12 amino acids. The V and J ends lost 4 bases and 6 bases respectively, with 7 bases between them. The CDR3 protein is CASSSQGNEQFF. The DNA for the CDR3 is TGTGCCAGCAGCTCTCAGGGCAATGAGCAGTTCTTC.

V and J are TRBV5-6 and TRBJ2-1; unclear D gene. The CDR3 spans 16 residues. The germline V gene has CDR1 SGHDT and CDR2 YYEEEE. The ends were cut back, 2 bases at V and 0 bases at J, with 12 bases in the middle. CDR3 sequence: CASSFKRRVSYNEQFF. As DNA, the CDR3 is TGTGCCAGCAGCTTTAAGAGACGGGTCTCCTACAATGAGCAGTTCTTC.

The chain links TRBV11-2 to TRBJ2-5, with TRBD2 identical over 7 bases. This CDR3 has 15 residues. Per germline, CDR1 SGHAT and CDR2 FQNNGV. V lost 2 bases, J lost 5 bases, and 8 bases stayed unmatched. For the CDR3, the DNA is TGTGCCAGCAGCTTAAGGGAGGCCGGGGGGGAGACCCAGTACTTC. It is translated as CASSLREAGGETQYF.

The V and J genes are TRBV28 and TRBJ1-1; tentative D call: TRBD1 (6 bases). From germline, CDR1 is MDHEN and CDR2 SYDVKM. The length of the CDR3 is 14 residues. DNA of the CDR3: TGTGCAGCCCTCGACAGAGGGGGGAACACTGAAGCTTTCTTT. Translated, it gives CAALDRGGNTEAFF.

DNA for the CDR3: TGTGCCAGCAGTCCCCTGGGAGGGCTAGCGGGATACTACAATGAGCAGTTCTTC. Its translation: CASSPLGGLAGYYNEQFF. V usage is TRBV28 and J usage is TRBJ2-1, with TRBD2 matching 9 bases. The CDR3 has 18 amino acids. Germline-derived CDR1 and CDR2 are MDHEN and SYDVKM. V was pared by 5 bases and J by 3 bases, with 14 bases of the junction left unmatched.

The CDR3 nucleotides read TGTGCCAGCAGCTTAGGACTAGCGGGGAACTACGAGCAGTACTTC. This codes for CASSLGLAGNYEQYF. The chain joins TRBV11-1 to TRBJ2-7, with 11 bases matching TRBD2. V lost 1 base, J lost 3 bases, and 2 bases stayed unmatched. The CDR3 is made up of 15 amino acids. Per germline, CDR1 SGHAT and CDR2 FQDESV (reference sequence).

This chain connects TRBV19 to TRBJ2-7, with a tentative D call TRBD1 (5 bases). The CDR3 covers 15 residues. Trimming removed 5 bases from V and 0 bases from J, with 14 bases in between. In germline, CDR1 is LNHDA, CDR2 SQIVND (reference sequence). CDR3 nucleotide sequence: TGTGCCAGTAGTGCCGCGACAGCAAGCTCCTACGAGCAGTACTTC. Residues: CASSAATASSYEQYF.

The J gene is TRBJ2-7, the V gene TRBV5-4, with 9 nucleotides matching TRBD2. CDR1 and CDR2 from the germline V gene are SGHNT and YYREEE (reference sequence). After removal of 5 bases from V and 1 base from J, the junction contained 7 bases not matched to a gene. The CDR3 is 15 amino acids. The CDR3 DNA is TGTGCCAGCAGGTCCGGGACTAGCCCTTCCTACGAGCAGTACTTC. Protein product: CASRSGTSPSYEQYF.

CDR3 sequence (DNA): TGTGCCAGTAGTATAACCGGGAGGAGCTCCTACAATGAGCAGTTCTTC. It yields the protein CASSITGRSSYNEQFF. This chain joins TRBV19 and TRBJ2-1; 7 bases map to TRBD2. Germline V gene lookup returns CDR1 LNHDA and CDR2 SQIVND (reference sequence). J lost 0 bases, V lost 2 bases, and 4 bases had no gene match. This CDR3 region has 16 residues.

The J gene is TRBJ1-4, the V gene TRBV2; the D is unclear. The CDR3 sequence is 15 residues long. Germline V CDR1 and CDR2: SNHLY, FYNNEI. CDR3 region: CATHPSGFANEKLFF. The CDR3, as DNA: TGTGCTACGCACCCCTCCGGGTTCGCTAATGAAAAACTGTTTTTT. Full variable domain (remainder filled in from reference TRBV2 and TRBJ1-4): EPEVTQTPSHQVTQMGQEVILRCVPISNHLYFYWYRQILGQKVEFLVSFYNNEISEKSEIFDDQFSVERPDGSNFTLKIRSTKLEDSAMYFCATHPSGFANEKLFFGSGTQLSVL.

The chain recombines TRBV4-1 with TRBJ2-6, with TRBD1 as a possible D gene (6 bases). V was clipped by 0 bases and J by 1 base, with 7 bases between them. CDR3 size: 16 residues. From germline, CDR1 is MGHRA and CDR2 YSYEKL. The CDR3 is CASSQDRGSGANVLTF. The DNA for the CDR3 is TGCGCCAGCAGCCAAGACAGGGGTTCTGGGGCCAACGTCCTGACTTTC.

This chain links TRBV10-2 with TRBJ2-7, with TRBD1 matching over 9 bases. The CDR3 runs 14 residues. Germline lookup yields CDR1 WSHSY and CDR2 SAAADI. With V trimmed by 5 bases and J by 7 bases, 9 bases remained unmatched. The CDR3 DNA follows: TGCGCCAGCAGTACCTCGGGACAGGGTCGGGAGCAGTACTTC. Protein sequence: CASSTSGQGREQYF.

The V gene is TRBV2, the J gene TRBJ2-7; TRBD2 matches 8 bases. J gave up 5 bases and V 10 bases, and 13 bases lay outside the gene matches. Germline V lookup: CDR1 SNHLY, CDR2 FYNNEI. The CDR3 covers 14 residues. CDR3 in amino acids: CATNLAGSGNEQYF. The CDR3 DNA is TGTGCCACAAACTTAGCGGGATCCGGCAACGAGCAGTACTTC.

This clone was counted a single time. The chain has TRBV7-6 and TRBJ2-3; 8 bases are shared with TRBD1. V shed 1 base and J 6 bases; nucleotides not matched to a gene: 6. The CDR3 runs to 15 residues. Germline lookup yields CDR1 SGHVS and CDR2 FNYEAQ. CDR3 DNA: TGTGCCAGCAGCTTAGATGGACAGGGTCTGGATACGCAGTATTTT. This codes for CASSLDGQGLDTQYF.

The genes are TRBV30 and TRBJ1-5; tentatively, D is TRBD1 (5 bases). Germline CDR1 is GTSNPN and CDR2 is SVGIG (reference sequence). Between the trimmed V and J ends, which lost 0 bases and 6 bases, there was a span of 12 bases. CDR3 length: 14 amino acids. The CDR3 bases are TGTGCCTGGAGTGTAAAAGGGGTGGGTCAGCCCCAGCATTTT. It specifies CAWSVKGVGQPQHF.

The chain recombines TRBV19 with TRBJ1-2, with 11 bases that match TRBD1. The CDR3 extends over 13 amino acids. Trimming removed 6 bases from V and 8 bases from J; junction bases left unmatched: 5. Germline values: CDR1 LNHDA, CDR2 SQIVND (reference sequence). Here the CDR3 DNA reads TGTGCCAGTAGCCAGGGACAGGGGGACGGCTACACCTTC. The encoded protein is CASSQGQGDGYTF.

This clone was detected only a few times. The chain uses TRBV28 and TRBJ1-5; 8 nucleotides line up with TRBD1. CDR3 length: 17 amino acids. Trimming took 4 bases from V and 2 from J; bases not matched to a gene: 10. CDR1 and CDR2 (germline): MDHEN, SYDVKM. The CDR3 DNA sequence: TGTGCCAGCAGTTCGCTTCGGGGGACAGGAGGCAATCAGCCCCAGCATTTT. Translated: CASSSLRGTGGNQPQHF.

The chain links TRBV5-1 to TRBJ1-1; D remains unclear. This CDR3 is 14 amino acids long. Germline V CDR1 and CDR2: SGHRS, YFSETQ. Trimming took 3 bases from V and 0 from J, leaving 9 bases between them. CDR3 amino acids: CASSSQFMNTEAFF. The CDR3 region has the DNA TGCGCCAGCAGCTCTCAGTTCATGAACACTGAAGCTTTCTTT.

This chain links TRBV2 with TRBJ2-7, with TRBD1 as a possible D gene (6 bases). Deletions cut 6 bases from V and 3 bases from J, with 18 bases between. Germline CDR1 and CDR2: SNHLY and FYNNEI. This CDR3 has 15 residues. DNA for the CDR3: TGTGCCAGCAGATTACAACAGGGCAGAAACTACGAGCAGTACTTC. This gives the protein CASRLQQGRNYEQYF. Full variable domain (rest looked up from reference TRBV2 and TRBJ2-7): EPEVTQTPSHQVTQMGQEVILRCVPISNHLYFYWYRQILGQKVEFLVSFYNNEISEKSEIFDDQFSVERPDGSNFTLKIRSTKLEDSAMYFCASRLQQGRNYEQYFGPGTRLTVT.

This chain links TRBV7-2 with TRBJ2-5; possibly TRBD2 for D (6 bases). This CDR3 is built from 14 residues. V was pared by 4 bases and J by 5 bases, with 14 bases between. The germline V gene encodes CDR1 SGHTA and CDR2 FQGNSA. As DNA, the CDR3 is TGTGCCAGCAGCTCAGGGCGGGGACGGGAGACCCAGTACTTC. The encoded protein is CASSSGRGRETQYF.